The clone carrying this T cell receptor (beta chain) showed up just once. The antigen is unknown. These data are taken from a study of T cell responses to AZD1222 COVID-19 vaccine. Study background: Timing groups of about 4 and about 12 weeks for second doses were pooled.

General study findings and limits: Possibly, clonal diversity was underestimated; donors were largely white British and included more females. Sampling captured repertoires only after the peak T cell response.

The table came from immunoSEQ multiplex PCR; TCRdb's copy has only in-frame clones and leaves some out. Found here are 72,000 or so clones, about nine tenths of them singletons; the top ten hold approximately 4.2%. The germline V gene encodes CDR1 GTSNPN and CDR2 SVGIG (reference sequence). V was shortened by 2 bases and J by 0 bases, with 5 bases between the two germline ends. The CDR3 runs 13 residues. The clonotype comes from an adult in good health. The chain joins TRBV30 to TRBJ1-3, with D unclear. Sequencing used peripheral blood, obtained on day 0 of AZD1222 vaccination. The CDR3 DNA reads TGTGCCTGGAGTAGAACCTCTGGAAACACCATATATTTT. Translation: CAWSRTSGNTIYF.